The clone carrying this TCR beta chain showed up many times. The CDR3 has 14 amino acids. The junction had 7 bases not matched to a gene; V was cut back by 3 bases and J by 2 bases. Germline V gene lookup returns CDR1 DFQATT and CDR2 SNEGSKA (reference sequence). Described time point: after trial treatment. Regarding treatment: LDRT plus nivolumab, ipilimumab, low-dose cyclophosphamide and aspirin (RACIN trial). The data stem from a study of low-dose radiotherapy and immunotherapy resistance in tumors. Looking at the study overall: Cyclophosphamide infusions of 200 mg/m2 came every two weeks, one day before radiation-immunotherapy.

Primers targeting TRAV and TRBV primed first-strand cDNA, covering alpha and beta chains. Using a constant-region primer together with a V-primer adapter, TCRs were subjected to 20 PCR cycles of amplification. Using its own MiXCR run on the reads, TCRdb lists one record per CDR3 protein. Here the sample spans about 39,000 distinct CDR3 sequences, about 20% being singletons. The material sequenced was PBMCs, taken after low-dose radiotherapy plus immunotherapy. The sequence came from a female donor with ovarian cancer. The chain couples TRBV20-1 to TRBJ2-7; 7 positions match TRBD1. The CDR3 region is CSASRTGDPYEQYF. As DNA, the CDR3 is TGCAGTGCTAGCCGCACAGGGGACCCCTACGAGCAGTACTTC.